Each of the 17 T cell receptor beta chains below was sequenced from the same sample in a study of blood T cell repertoires in COVID-19. The method was immunoSEQ multiplex PCR; TCRdb's version includes in-frame clones alone and lacks a portion of them. The profile shows tens of thousands of clones, around 90% of them singletons. The sample consisted of peripheral blood. Every receptor here comes from a human donor with active COVID-19. The donor label of this sample is uncertain.

This chain uses TRBV15 with TRBJ2-5; 9 bases are shared with TRBD1. This CDR3 comprises 15 residues. CDR1 LNHNV and CDR2 YYDKDF come from the germline V gene (reference sequence). V was pared by 3 bases and J by 4 bases, with 6 bases of the junction left unmatched. Here the CDR3 reads CATSSKDRGGETQYF. In nucleotides, the CDR3 is TGTGCCACCAGCAGTAAGGACAGGGGCGGAGAGACCCAGTACTTC.

V usage is TRBV5-1 and J usage is TRBJ1-1, with D perhaps matching TRBD1 (6 bases). V was trimmed by 2 bases and J by 1 base, leaving 9 bases between them. The CDR3 runs 14 residues. CDR1 and CDR2 from the germline V gene are SGHRS and YFSETQ. The CDR3 sequence: CASSLQGKNTEAFF. Written as DNA, the CDR3 is TGCGCCAGCAGCTTACAGGGCAAGAACACTGAAGCTTTCTTT.

The J gene is TRBJ1-6, the V gene TRBV9; 8 nucleotides line up with TRBD1. In germline, CDR1 is SGDLS, CDR2 YYNGEE. The CDR3 extends over 15 amino acids. V lost 6 bases, J lost 0 bases, and 2 bases stayed unmatched. The CDR3 DNA follows: TGTGCCAGCAACAGGGGGAGCTCCTATAATTCACCCCTCCACTTT. It specifies CASNRGSSYNSPLHF.

This sequence joins TRBV6-6 and TRBJ1-2; no definite D call. With 3 bases removed from V and 7 bases from J, the gap between germline ends came to 9 bases. The CDR3 is 12 residues long. Germline V lookup: CDR1 MNHNY, CDR2 SVGAGI (reference sequence). The CDR3 loop reads CASSYQVVGYTF. The CDR3 bases are TGTGCCAGCAGTTATCAGGTCGTTGGCTACACCTTC.

This clone was recorded only once. The chain joins TRBV11-2 to TRBJ2-3; D gene unclear. CDR1 SGHAT and CDR2 FQNNGV come from the germline V gene. V lost 2 bases and J lost 3, with 9 bases in between. The CDR3 length is 14 residues. The CDR3 sequence: CASSLRQVTDTQYF. CDR3 sequence (DNA): TGTGCCAGCAGCTTAAGGCAGGTGACAGATACGCAGTATTTT.

The chain carries TRBV3-1 (or the pseudogene TRBV3-2) and TRBJ1-6; 10 bases map to TRBD1. Per the germline V gene, CDR1 is LGHDT and CDR2 is YNNKEL (reference sequence). V lost 1 base to trimming and J lost 9 bases; unmatched junction nucleotides: 0. The CDR3 length is 14 residues. CDR3 protein: CASSQGTGGSPLHF. CDR3 nucleotide sequence: TGTGCCAGCAGCCAAGGGACAGGGGGTTCACCCCTCCACTTT.

This chain links TRBV18 with TRBJ1-1; TRBD1 is a possible D gene (6 bases). Germline loops: CDR1 KGHSH, CDR2 LQKENI. V was cut by 1 base and J by 7 bases, with 16 bases left in between. CDR3 size: 15 residues. The CDR3: CASSPQKAGRGEAFF. The CDR3 coding sequence is TGTGCCAGCTCACCACAAAAGGCCGGCAGGGGTGAAGCTTTCTTT.

The rearrangement joins TRBV18 to TRBJ1-1, with D possibly being TRBD1 (6 bases). The CDR3 covers 13 residues. Trimming cost V 3 bases and J 6 bases, with 11 bases left between them. Germline CDR1 KGHSH, CDR2 LQKENI. Here the CDR3 DNA reads TGTGCCAGCTCACCCTCCGGGACACCTGAAGCTTTCTTT. This gives the protein CASSPSGTPEAFF. The whole variable domain, filled in from reference TRBV18 and TRBJ1-1, reads NAGVMQNPRHLVRRRGQEARLRCSPMKGHSHVYWYRQLPEEGLKFMVYLQKENIIDESGMPKERFSAEFPKEGPSILRIQQVVRGDSAAYFCASSPSGTPEAFFGQGTRLTVV.

The chain is built from TRBV4-2 and TRBJ1-1; D is ambiguous. Germline V lookup: CDR1 LGHNA, CDR2 YNFKEQ. The CDR3 contains 14 residues. V dropped 1 base and J dropped 5 bases, with 11 bases sitting between them. The CDR3 nucleotides are TGTGCCAGCAGCCAAGTGGGAGGCGAAACTGAAGCTTTCTTT. It is translated as CASSQVGGETEAFF.

This rearrangement joins TRBV28 to TRBJ1-3, with a weak D call TRBD1 (6 bases). Trimming pared 4 bases from V and 0 bases from J, leaving 13 bases between. CDR3 length equals 16 residues. Per germline, CDR1 MDHEN and CDR2 SYDVKM. This chain's CDR3 is CASSYRTVPSGNTIYF. CDR3 in DNA: TGTGCCAGCAGTTACCGGACAGTCCCCTCTGGAAACACCATATATTTT. Drawing the rest from reference TRBV28 and TRBJ1-3, the complete variable domain is DVKVTQSSRYLVKRTGEKVFLECVQDMDHENMFWYRQDPGLGLRLIYFSYDVKMKEKGDIPEGYSVSREKKERFSLILESASTNQTSMYLCASSYRTVPSGNTIYFGEGSWLTVV.

This sequence joins TRBV9 and TRBJ2-3; D possibly corresponds to TRBD2 (5 bases). The CDR3 loop spans 12 amino acids. Germline V gives CDR1 SGDLS, CDR2 YYNGEE. The V gene lost 3 bases and the J gene lost 9 bases, with 11 bases spanning the gap. CDR3 protein: CASSGGTGTQYF. In nucleotides, the CDR3 is TGTGCCAGCAGCGGAGGTACGGGAACGCAGTATTTT.

The CDR3 here is CASSGTGNSPLHF. The CDR3 coding sequence is TGTGCCAGCAGCGGGACAGGGAATTCACCCCTCCACTTT. The chain has TRBV7-9 and TRBJ1-6, with 9 bases fitting TRBD1. The ends lost 5 bases at V and 7 bases at J; junction bases unmatched: 0. The CDR3 loop spans 13 amino acids. The germline CDR1 and CDR2 sequences are SEHNR and FQNEAQ (reference sequence). Using reference TRBV7-9 and TRBJ1-6 for the parts outside the CDR3, the full variable domain is DTGVSQNPRHKITKRGQNVTFRCDPISEHNRLYWYRQTLGQGPEFLTYFQNEAQLEKSRLLSDRFSAERPKGSFSTLEIQRTEQGDSAMYLCASSGTGNSPLHFGNGTRLTVT.

DNA for the CDR3: TGTGCCAGCGTATTACGGGTCGCTGAAAAACTGTTTTTT. It yields the protein CASVLRVAEKLFF. The chain uses TRBV27 and TRBJ1-4; no clear D. Trimming stripped 8 bases from V and 7 bases from J, with 14 bases between. The CDR3 totals 13 residues. Germline V gene data show CDR1 as MNHEY and CDR2 as SMNVEV (reference sequence).

The chain joins TRBV5-1 to TRBJ2-5; TRBD1 matches 10 bases. V trimming: 0 bases; J trimming: 3 bases; junction bases outside the gene matches: 5. Germline V CDR1 and CDR2: SGHRS, YFSETQ. The CDR3 has 16 amino acids. Here the CDR3 reads CASSLAGTGAKETQYF. In nucleotides, the CDR3 is TGCGCCAGCAGCTTGGCAGGGACAGGGGCAAAAGAGACCCAGTACTTC.

The rearrangement links TRBV7-6 to TRBJ2-5, with D possibly TRBD2 on 6 matching bases. The length of the CDR3 is 16 residues. CDR1 and CDR2 (germline): SGHVS, FNYEAQ. Trimming removed 7 bases from V and 2 bases from J, with 20 bases in between. CDR3 amino acids: CASTHWRRAQQETQYF. CDR3 sequence (DNA): TGTGCCAGCACCCATTGGAGGAGGGCCCAACAAGAGACCCAGTACTTC.

The chain employs TRBV9 and TRBJ1-1; D unclear. CDR3 length equals 15 residues. In germline, CDR1 is SGDLS, CDR2 YYNGEE. V lost 2 bases to trimming and J lost 4 bases, with 15 bases between them. The CDR3 here is CASSVIPVSGTEAFF. The CDR3 region has the DNA TGTGCCAGCAGCGTTATTCCGGTATCGGGCACTGAAGCTTTCTTT.

V usage is TRBV9 and J usage is TRBJ2-7; 7 nucleotides align to TRBD1. Trimming removed 4 bases from V and 5 bases from J; junction bases left unmatched: 18. CDR1 is SGDLS, CDR2 YYNGEE, per germline. The CDR3 is made up of 17 amino acids. As DNA, the CDR3 is TGTGCCAGCAGCCCCCAACAGGGGCCGCCCCTTGGAAACGAGCAGTACTTC. As protein: CASSPQQGPPLGNEQYF.